The present entry profiles one TCR beta chain with its context. Its target is not known. The protocol was immunoSEQ multiplex PCR, while the TCRdb copy is restricted to in-frame clones and leaves out a portion. Here the sample spans roughly 120,000 clones, less than 90% being singletons. The data derive from a study of T cell responses to AZD1222 COVID-19 vaccine. The CDR3 length is 12 residues. Germline lookup yields CDR1 LNHDA and CDR2 SQIVND (reference sequence). Trimming removed 7 bases from V and 2 bases from J, with 3 bases in between. Study-level points and caveats: Close to half of spike-specific TCRs reportedly recognize unmutated variant regions. Mostly white British, mostly female donors; authors suggested clonal diversity may be underestimated.

This clonotype was sampled from an adult in good health. Sample: peripheral blood, taken on day 0 of AZD1222 vaccination. The chain is built from TRBV19 and TRBJ2-6; no firm D call. The CDR3 sequence is CASNAGANVLTF. The CDR3 nucleotides read TGTGCCAGTAACGCTGGGGCCAACGTCCTGACTTTC.